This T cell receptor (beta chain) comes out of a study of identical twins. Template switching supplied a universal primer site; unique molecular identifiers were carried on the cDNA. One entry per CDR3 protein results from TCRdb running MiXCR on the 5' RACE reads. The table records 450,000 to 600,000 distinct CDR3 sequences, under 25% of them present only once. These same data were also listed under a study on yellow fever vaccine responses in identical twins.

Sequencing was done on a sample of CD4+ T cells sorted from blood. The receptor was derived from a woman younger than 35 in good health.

Here the CDR3 DNA reads TGTGCCAGCAGCCGCGGACAGAATTGCAATCAGCCCCAGCATTTT. Translated: CASSRGQNCNQPQHF. V gene TRBV3-1 combines with J gene TRBJ1-5, with D possibly TRBD1 on 6 matching bases. V dropped 4 bases and J dropped 2 bases, with 12 bases sitting between them. Germline assignment: CDR1 LGHDT and CDR2 YNNKEL (reference sequence). This CDR3 region has 15 residues.